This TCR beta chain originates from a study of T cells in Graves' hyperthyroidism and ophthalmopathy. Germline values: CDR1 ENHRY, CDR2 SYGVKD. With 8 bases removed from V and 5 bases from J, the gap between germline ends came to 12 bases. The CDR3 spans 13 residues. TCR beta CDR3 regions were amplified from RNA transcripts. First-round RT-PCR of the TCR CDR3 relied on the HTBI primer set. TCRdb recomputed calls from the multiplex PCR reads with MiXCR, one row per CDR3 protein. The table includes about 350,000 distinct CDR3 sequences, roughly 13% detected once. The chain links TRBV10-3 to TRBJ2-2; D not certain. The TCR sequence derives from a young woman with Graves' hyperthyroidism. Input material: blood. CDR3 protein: CAIAGVGTGELFF. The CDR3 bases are TGTGCCATCGCAGGAGTTGGTACCGGGGAGCTGTTTTTT.